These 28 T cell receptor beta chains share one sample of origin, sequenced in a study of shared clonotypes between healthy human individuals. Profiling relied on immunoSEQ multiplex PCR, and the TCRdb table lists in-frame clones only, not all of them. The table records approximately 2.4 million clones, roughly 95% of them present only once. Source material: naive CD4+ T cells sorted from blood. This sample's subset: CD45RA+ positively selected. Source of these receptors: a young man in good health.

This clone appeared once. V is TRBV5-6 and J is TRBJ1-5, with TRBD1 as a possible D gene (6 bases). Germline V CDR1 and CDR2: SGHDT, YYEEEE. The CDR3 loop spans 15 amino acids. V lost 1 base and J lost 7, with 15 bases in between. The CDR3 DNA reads TGTGCCAGCAGCTTGCTCCAGGGGAACGGGCAGCCCCAGCATTTT. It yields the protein CASSLLQGNGQPQHF.

The CDR3 DNA reads TGTGCCATCAGTGAGTCAGGGAGGGGGCTGGGACTAGCGGGAACCTACGAGCAGTACTTC. Translating it yields CAISESGRGLGLAGTYEQYF. The chain carries TRBV10-3 and TRBJ2-7; TRBD2 matches 13 bases. The germline V gene has CDR1 ENHRY and CDR2 SYGVKD. The CDR3 sequence is 20 residues long. V gave up 0 bases and J gave up 2 bases; unmatched junction bases: 13.

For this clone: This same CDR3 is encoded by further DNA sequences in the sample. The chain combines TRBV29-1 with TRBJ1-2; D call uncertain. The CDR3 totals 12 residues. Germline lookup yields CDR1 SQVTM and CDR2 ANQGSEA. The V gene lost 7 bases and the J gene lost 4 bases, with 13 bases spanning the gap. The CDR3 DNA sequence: TGCAGCGCCCGAGGAGTCAGCTATGGCTACACCTTC. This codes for CSARGVSYGYTF. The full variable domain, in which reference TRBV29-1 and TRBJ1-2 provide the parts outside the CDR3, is SAVISQKPSRDICQRGTSLTIQCQVDSQVTMMFWYRQQPGQSLTLIATANQGSEATYESGFVIDKFPISRPNLTFSTLTVSNMSPEDSSIYLCSARGVSYGYTFGSGTRLTVV.

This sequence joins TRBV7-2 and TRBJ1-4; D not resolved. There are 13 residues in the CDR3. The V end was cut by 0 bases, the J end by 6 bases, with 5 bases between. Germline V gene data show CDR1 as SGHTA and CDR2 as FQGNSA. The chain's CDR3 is CASSLARDEKLFF. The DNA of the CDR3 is TGTGCCAGCAGCTTAGCCAGAGATGAAAAACTGTTTTTT.

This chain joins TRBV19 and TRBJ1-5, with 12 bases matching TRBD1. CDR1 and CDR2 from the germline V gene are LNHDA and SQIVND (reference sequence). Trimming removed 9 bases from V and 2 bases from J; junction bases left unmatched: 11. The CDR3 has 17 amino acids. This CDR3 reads CASDRDRGRVGNQPQHF. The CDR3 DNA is TGTGCCAGCGACCGGGACAGGGGGCGAGTGGGCAATCAGCCCCAGCATTTT. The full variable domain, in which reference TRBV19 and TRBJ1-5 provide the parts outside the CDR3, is DGGITQSPKYLFRKEGQNVTLSCEQNLNHDAMYWYRQDPGQGLRLIYYSQIVNDFQKGDIAEGYSVSREKKESFPLTVTSAQKNPTAFYLCASDRDRGRVGNQPQHFGDGTRLSIL.

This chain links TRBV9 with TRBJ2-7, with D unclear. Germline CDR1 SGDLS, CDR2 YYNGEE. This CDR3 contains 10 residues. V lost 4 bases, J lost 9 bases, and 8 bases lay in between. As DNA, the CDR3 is TGTGCCAGCAGCCCTCCTGGGCAGTACTTC. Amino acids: CASSPPGQYF. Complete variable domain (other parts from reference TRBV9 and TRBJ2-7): DSGVTQTPKHLITATGQRVTLRCSPRSGDLSVYWYQQSLDQGLQFLIQYYNGEERAKGNILERFSAQQFPDLHSELNLSSLELGDSALYFCASSPPGQYFGPGTRLTVT.

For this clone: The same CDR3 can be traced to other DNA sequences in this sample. CDR3 in DNA: TGTGCCAGCAGTTTAAGGTGGGGAGGCGGCTACACCTTC. The encoded protein is CASSLRWGGGYTF. The V call is TRBV28, the J call TRBJ1-2, with unresolved D. Trimming removed 2 bases from V and 8 bases from J, with 12 bases in between. Germline V gene lookup returns CDR1 MDHEN and CDR2 SYDVKM. This CDR3 is built from 13 residues.

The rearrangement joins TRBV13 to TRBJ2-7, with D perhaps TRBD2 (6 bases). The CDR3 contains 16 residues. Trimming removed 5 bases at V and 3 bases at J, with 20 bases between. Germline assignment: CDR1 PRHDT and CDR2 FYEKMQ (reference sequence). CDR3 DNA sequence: TGTGCCAGCAGCCGTTCCAGCGGGTTGGCTTTCTACGAGCAGTACTTC. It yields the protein CASSRSSGLAFYEQYF. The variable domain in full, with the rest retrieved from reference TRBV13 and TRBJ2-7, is AAGVIQSPRHLIKEKRETATLKCYPIPRHDTVYWYQQGPGQDPQFLISFYEKMQSDKGSIPDRFSAQQFSDYHSELNMSSLELGDSALYFCASSRSSGLAFYEQYFGPGTRLTVT.

The CDR3 region has the DNA TGTGCCAGCAGCTTAGCGCGTGTATTTGAGGCGGAGCAGTTCTTC. Protein product: CASSLARVFEAEQFF. The chain links TRBV7-9 to TRBJ2-1; D unclear. Germline-derived CDR1 and CDR2 are SEHNR and FQNEAQ (reference sequence). The CDR3 is 15 residues long. Deletions cut 0 bases from V and 10 bases from J, with 16 bases between.

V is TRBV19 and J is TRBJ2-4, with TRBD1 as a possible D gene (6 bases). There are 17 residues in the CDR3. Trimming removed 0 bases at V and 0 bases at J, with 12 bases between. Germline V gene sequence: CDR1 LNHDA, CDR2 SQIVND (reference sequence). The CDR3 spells CASSIEGTKLAKNIQYF. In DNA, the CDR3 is TGTGCCAGTAGTATAGAGGGGACAAAGCTAGCCAAAAACATTCAGTACTTC. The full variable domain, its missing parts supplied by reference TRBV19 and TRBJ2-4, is DGGITQSPKYLFRKEGQNVTLSCEQNLNHDAMYWYRQDPGQGLRLIYYSQIVNDFQKGDIAEGYSVSREKKESFPLTVTSAQKNPTAFYLCASSIEGTKLAKNIQYFGAGTRLSVL.

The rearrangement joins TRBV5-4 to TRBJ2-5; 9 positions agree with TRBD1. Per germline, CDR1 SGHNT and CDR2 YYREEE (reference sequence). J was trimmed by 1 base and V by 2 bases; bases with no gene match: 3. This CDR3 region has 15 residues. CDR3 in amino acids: CASSFRTGVQETQYF. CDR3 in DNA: TGTGCCAGCAGCTTTAGGACAGGGGTCCAAGAGACCCAGTACTTC.

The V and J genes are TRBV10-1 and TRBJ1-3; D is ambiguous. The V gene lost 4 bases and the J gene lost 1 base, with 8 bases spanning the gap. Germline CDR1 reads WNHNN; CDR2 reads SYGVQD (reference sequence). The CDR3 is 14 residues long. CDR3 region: CASSAGESGNTIYF. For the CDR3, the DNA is TGCGCCAGCAGTGCCGGAGAATCTGGAAACACCATATATTTT.

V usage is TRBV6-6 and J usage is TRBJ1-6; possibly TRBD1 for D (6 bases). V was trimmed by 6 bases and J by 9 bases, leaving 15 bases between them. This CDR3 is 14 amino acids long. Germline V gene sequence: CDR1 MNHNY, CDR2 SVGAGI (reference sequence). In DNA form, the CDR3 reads TGTGCCAGCAGCCTAGGGGCCAGGGGTTCACCCCTCCACTTT. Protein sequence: CASSLGARGSPLHF.

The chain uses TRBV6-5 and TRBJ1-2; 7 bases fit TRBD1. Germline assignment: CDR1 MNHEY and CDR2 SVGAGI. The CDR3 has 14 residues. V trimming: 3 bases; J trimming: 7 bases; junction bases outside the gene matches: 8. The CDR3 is CASSYSGQSSGYTF. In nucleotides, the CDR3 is TGTGCCAGCAGTTATTCGGGACAGAGCTCTGGCTACACCTTC.

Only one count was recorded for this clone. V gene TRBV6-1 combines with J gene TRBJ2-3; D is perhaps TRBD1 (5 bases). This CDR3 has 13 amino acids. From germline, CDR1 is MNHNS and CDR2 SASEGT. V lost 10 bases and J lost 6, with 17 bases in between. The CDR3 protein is CATLYFRVDTQYF. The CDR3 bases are TGTGCCACACTCTACTTCAGGGTCGATACGCAGTATTTT.

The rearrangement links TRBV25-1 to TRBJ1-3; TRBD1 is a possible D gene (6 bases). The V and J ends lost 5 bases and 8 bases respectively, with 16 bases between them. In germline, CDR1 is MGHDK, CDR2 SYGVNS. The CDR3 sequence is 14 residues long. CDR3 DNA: TGTGCCAGCAGTCCTACAGGGAATAGATACACCATATATTTT. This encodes CASSPTGNRYTIYF.

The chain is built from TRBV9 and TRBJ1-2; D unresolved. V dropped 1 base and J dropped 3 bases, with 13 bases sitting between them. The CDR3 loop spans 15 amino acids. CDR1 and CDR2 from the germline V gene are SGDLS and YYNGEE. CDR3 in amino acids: CASSVQSLADYGYTF. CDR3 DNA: TGTGCCAGCAGCGTACAGTCCTTGGCGGACTATGGCTACACCTTC.

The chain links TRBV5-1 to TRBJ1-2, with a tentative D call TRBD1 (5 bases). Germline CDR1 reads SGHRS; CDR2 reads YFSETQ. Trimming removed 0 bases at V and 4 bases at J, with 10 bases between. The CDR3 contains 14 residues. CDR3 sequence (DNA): TGCGCCAGCAGCTTGGCATCGCAGGGCTATGGCTACACCTTC. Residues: CASSLASQGYGYTF.

The CDR3 bases are TGTGCTAGTGGAATTTTGGAAAGCTCTGGAAACACCATATATTTT. It specifies CASGILESSGNTIYF. V is TRBV12-5 and J is TRBJ1-3; D is undetermined. The V end was cut by 6 bases, the J end by 0 bases, with 12 bases between. From germline, CDR1 is LGHNT and CDR2 FRNRAP. The CDR3 totals 15 residues.

The CDR3 DNA reads TGTGCCTGGACCGCCCGCGGGGCCGCCGTCTATGGCTACACCTTC. As protein: CAWTARGAAVYGYTF. The V and J genes are TRBV30 and TRBJ1-2; D perhaps matches TRBD1 (5 bases). Trimming shortened V by 4 bases and J by 4 bases, and 19 bases separated the two germline ends. The CDR3 length is 15 residues. The germline CDR1 and CDR2 sequences are GTSNPN and SVGIG (reference sequence).

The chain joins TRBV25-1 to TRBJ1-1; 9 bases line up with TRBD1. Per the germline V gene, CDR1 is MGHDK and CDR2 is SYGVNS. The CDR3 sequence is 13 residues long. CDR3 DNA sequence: TGTCCCTACAGGGGGCCCGAGGACACTGAAGCTTTCTTT. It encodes CPYRGPEDTEAFF.

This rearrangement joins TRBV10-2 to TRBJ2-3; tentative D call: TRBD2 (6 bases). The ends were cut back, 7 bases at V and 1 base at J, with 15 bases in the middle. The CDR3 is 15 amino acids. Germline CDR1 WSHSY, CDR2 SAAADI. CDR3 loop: CASNSGGSGTDTQYF. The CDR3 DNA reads TGCGCCAGCAATTCTGGGGGGAGCGGCACAGATACGCAGTATTTT.

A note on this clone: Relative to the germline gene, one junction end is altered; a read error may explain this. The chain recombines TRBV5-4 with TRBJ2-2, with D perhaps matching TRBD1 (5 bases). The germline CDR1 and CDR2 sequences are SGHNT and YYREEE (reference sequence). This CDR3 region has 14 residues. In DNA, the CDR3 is TGTGCCAGCAGCTCGGACACGAAGACCGGGGAGCTGTTTTTT. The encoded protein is CASSSDTKTGELFF.

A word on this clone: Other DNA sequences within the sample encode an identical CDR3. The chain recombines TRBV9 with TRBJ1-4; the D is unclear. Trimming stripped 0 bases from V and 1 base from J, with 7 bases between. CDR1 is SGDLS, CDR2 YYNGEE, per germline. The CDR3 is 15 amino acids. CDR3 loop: CASSVAWGTNEKLFF. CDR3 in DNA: TGTGCCAGCAGCGTAGCTTGGGGAACTAATGAAAAACTGTTTTTT.

The CDR3 DNA follows: TGTGCCAGCAGCTTAGCGCATGGGGAGCAGTTCTTC. Residues: CASSLAHGEQFF. The chain employs TRBV7-8 and TRBJ2-1; D gene ambiguous. This CDR3 spans 12 amino acids. Looked up from germline, CDR1 is SGHVS and CDR2 is FQNEAQ. Trimming took 0 bases from V and 10 from J, leaving 7 bases between them.

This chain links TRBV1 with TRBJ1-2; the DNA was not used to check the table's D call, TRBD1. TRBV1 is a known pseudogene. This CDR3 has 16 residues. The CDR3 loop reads CTSSLPSGTETYGYTF. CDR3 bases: TGCACCAGCAGCCTACCGTCCGGGACAGAGACCTATGGCTACACCTTC.

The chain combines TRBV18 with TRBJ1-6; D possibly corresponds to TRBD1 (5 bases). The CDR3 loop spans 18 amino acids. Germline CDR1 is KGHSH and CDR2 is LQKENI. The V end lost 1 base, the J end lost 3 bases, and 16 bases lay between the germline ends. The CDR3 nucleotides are TGTGCCAGCTCACCACGCTCCCCACAGGTCATCTATAATTCACCCCTCCACTTT. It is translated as CASSPRSPQVIYNSPLHF.

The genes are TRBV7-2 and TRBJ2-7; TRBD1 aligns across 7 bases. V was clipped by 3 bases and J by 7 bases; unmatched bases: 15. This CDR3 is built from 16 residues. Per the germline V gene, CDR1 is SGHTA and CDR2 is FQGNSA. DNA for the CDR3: TGTGCCAGCAGCTTTTTTTCCGGGACAGTGGTTTTGGAGCAGTACTTC. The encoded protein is CASSFFSGTVVLEQYF.